This T cell receptor beta chain emerged from a study of early T cells in non-severe SARS-CoV-2 infection. Via MiXCR, TCRdb re-called the 5' RACE reads, giving one row per CDR3 protein. The sample contains more than 35,000 distinct CDR3 sequences, about 6% of which appear only once. The germline gives CDR1 MNHEY, CDR2 SMNVEV (reference sequence). CDR3 size: 12 residues. Trimming stripped 4 bases from V and 6 bases from J, with 7 bases between. This clonotype was seen at least ten times. V gene TRBV27 combines with J gene TRBJ2-1; D call uncertain. Sequencing was performed on whole blood. The receptor was isolated from an adult who was a healthcare worker with PCR-confirmed SARS-CoV-2 infection or an uninfected control (not recorded which). The CDR3 DNA reads as TGTGCCAGCAGTTCGCCCAGCAATGAGCAGTTCTTC. Residues: CASSSPSNEQFF.